This TCR beta chain came from a study of blood T cell repertoires in COVID-19. The germline CDR1 and CDR2 sequences are LNHNV and YYDKDF (reference sequence). The junction had 5 bases not matched to a gene; V was cut back by 5 bases and J by 2 bases. The CDR3 has 15 amino acids. Authors' methods: Reference gene primer amplification gave estimated nucleated cell counts. Clones were read by immunoSEQ multiplex PCR, and TCRdb kept only the in-frame ones, dropping some. That table furnishes V, J and clone size, whereas the DNA furnished D and trimming. The sample shows about 230,000 clones, about 90% of them seen only once.

This rearrangement joins TRBV15 to TRBJ2-5; 10 nucleotides line up with TRBD1. Material for sequencing was peripheral blood. The receptor was isolated from a man aged 25-40 years with COVID-19, enrolled during active disease. CDR3 sequence (DNA): TGTGCCACCAGCCCGGGACAGGGGCGGCAAGAGACCCAGTACTTC. This sequence encodes CATSPGQGRQETQYF.